This T cell receptor beta chain was retrieved from a study of blood T cell repertoires in COVID-19. The wider study: Acute and convalescent COVID-19 specimens originated in the United States, Italy and Spain. Nucleic acid was either cDNA or gDNA, and it came from T cells, B-cell-depleted T cells, or PBMCs.

In the study's own analysis: From reference gene primer amplification, estimates of nucleated cell counts were derived. Libraries were prepared by immunoSEQ multiplex PCR; TCRdb keeps only in-frame clonotypes and omits some of them. Clone size and the V and J calls come from that table; the DNA yielded D and trimming. Of about 270,000 clones listed, around nine tenths are singletons. V lost 4 bases to trimming and J lost 0 bases, with 11 bases between them. CDR1 SGDLS and CDR2 YYNGEE come from the germline V gene. The length of the CDR3 is 14 residues. Material for sequencing was peripheral blood. This chain uses TRBV9 with TRBJ2-7; a weak D match, TRBD1 (5 bases). The sequence was collected from a man between 40 and 49 years old with active or convalescent COVID-19. The CDR3 sequence is CASSQQVSSYEQYF. In nucleotides, the CDR3 is TGTGCCAGCAGCCAACAGGTCTCCTCCTACGAGCAGTACTTC.